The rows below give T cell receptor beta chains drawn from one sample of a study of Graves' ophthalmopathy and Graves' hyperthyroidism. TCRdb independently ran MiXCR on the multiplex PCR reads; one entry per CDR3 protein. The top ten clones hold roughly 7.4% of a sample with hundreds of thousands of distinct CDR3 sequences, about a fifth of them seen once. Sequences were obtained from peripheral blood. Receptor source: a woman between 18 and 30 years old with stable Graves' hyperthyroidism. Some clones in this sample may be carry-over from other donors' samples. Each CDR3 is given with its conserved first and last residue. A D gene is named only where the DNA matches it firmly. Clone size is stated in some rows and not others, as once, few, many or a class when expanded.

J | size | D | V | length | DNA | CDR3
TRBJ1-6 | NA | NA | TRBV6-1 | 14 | TGTGCCACCGACTCATTTAGTATTCATTCACCCCTCCACTTT | CATDSFSIHSPLHF
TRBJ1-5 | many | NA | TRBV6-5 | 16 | TGTGCCAGCAGTTACGCCGACAGGAGGAGGAATCAGCCCCAGCATTTT | CASSYADRRRNQPQHF
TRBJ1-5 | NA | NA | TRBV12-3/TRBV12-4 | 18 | TGTGCCAGCAGTTTTGATCCGTTCGGGGACGTCGTGAGTCAGCCCCAGCATTTT | CASSFDPFGDVVSQPQHF
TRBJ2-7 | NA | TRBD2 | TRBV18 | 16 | TGTGCCAGCTCACCAGGACTAGCGGGACCTTCCTACGAGCAGTACTTC | CASSPGLAGPSYEQYF
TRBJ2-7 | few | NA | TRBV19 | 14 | TGTGCCAGTAGTATTTTGAGCAGATCCTACGAGCAGTACTTC | CASSILSRSYEQYF
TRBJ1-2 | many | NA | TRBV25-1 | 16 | TGTGCCAGCCAGGTTCGGGGTAGAGGCACTAACTATGGCTACACCTTC | CASQVRGRGTNYGYTF
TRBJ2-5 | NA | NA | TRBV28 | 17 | TGTGCCAGCAGTCCAGCTACAGGTCAGGGGTACCAAGAGACCCAGTACTTC | CASSPATGQGYQETQYF
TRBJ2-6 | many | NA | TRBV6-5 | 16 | TGTGCCAGCAGTTACACCGGAAAGTCCGGGGCCAACGTCCTGACTTTC | CASSYTGKSGANVLTF
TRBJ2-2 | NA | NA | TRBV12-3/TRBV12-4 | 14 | TGTGCCAGCAGTTTACACAGGGTGACCGGGGAGCTGTTTTTT | CASSLHRVTGELFF
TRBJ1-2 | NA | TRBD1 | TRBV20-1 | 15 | TGCAGTGCTAGAGATCTGAACAGGGGAGGATATGGCTACACCTTC | CSARDLNRGGYGYTF
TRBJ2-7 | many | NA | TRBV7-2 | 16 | TGTGCCAGCAGCTTCAGCACCGGGACTCAATCCTACGAGCAGTACTTC | CASSFSTGTQSYEQYF
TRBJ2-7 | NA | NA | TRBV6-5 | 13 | TGTGCCAGCAGTTACCAACAGGGCTACGAGCAGTACTTC | CASSYQQGYEQYF
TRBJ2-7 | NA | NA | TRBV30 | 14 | TGTGCCTGGAGCGGGAGTAGGGCGGCCTACGAGCAGTACTTC | CAWSGSRAAYEQYF
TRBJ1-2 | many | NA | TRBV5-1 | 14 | TGCGCCAGCAGCTTGCAGCAGGGTGACTATGGCTACACCTTC | CASSLQQGDYGYTF
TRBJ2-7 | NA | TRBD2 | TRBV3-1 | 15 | TGTGCCAGCAGCCAAACAGCGGGGGGGGAACACGAGCAGTACTTC | CASSQTAGGEHEQYF
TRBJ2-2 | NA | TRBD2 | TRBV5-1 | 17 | TGCGCCAGCAGCTTGTACGGCGGGGGGGCGAACACCGGGGAGCTGTTTTTT | CASSLYGGGANTGELFF
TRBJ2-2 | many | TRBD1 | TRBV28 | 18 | TGTGCCAGCAGTTTCAAGGACAGGGGAGGAGAGAACACCGGGGAGCTGTTTTTT | CASSFKDRGGENTGELFF
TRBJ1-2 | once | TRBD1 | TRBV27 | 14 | TGTGCCAGCAGTCCACGAGGGACAGCCTATGGCTACACCTTC | CASSPRGTAYGYTF
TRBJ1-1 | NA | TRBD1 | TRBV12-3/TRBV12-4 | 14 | TGTGCCAGCAGTCGACAGGGAGGGCCAGAGGAAGCTTTCTTT | CASSRQGGPEEAFF
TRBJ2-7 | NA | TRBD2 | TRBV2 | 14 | TGTGCCAGCAGTGGAGGCCTAGCGGGATACGAGCAGTACTTC | CASSGGLAGYEQYF
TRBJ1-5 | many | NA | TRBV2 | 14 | TGTGCCAGCAGACTGGACAGTCTTCGGCAGCCCCAGCATTTT | CASRLDSLRQPQHF
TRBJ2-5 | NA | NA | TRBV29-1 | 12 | TGCAGCGTTGAAATCGAGGTGAAGACCCAGTACTTC | CSVEIEVKTQYF
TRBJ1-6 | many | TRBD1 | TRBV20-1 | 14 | TGCAGTGCCTGGAGTGACAGGGTCGGTTCACCCCTCCACTTT | CSAWSDRVGSPLHF
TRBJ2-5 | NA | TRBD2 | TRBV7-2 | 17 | TGTGCCAGCAGCTTAGCGCCCAGCGGGGGGGCCCAAGAGACCCAGTACTTC | CASSLAPSGGAQETQYF
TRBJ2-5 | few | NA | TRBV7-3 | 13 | TGTGCCAGCAGCGTTAAGGGGAGAGAGACCCAGTACTTC | CASSVKGRETQYF
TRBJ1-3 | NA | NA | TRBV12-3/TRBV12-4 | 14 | TGTGCCACTCGGCGGGGTCGTTTCGGAAACACCATATATTTT | CATRRGRFGNTIYF
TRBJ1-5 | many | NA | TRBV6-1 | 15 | TGTGCCAGCACCCCGGGACGGTTTAGCAATCAGCCCCAGCATTTT | CASTPGRFSNQPQHF
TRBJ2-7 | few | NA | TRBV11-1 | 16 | TGTGCCAGCAGCCCTAGGGGTAGTCGACAGTTCTACGAGCAGTACTTC | CASSPRGSRQFYEQYF
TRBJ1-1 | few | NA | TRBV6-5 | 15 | TGTGCCAGCAGTTACTATCCGGGGTATGGCACTGAAGCTTTCTTT | CASSYYPGYGTEAFF
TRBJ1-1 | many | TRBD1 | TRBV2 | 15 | TGTGCCAGCAGGTACCGACAGGGTGAGGTGTCGGTCGCTTTCTTT | CASRYRQGEVSVAFF
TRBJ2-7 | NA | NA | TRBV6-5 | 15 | TGTGCCAGCAGTTCTCAAGGACAGAGTACCTACGAGCAGTACTTC | CASSSQGQSTYEQYF
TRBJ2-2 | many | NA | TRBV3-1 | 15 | TGTGCCAGCAGCCCCCGGGGACGGAACACCGGGGAGCTGTTTTTT | CASSPRGRNTGELFF
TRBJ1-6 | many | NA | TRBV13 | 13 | TGTGCCAGCAGCTGCAACTATAATTCACCCCTCCACTTT | CASSCNYNSPLHF
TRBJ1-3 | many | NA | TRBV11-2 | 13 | TGTGCCAGCAGCTTCCTCTGGGGAAACACCATATATTTT | CASSFLWGNTIYF
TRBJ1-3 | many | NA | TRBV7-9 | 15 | TGTGCCAGCAGCTTAGCGACCGCTTCTGGAAACACCATATATTTT | CASSLATASGNTIYF
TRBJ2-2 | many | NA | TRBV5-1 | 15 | TGCGCCAGCAGCGTGGGACCGCCGAACACCGGGGAGCTGTTTTTT | CASSVGPPNTGELFF
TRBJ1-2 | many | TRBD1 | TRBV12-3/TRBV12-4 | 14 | TGTGCCAGCAGCCAGGGGGTTCTCGTGGGTGGCTACACCTTC | CASSQGVLVGGYTF
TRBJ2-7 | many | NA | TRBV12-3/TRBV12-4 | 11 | TGTGCCAGCAGTCCCGAATACGAGCAGTACTTC | CASSPEYEQYF
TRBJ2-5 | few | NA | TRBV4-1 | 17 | TGCGCCAGCAGCCAAGACCCCGTAACTAGGGCAGGGGAGACCCAGTACTTC | CASSQDPVTRAGETQYF
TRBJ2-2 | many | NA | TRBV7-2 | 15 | TGTGCCAGCAGCCTTCGACCAAACCAGGGCGGGGAGCTGTTTTTT | CASSLRPNQGGELFF
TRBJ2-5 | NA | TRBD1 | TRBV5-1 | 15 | TGCGCCTCAGGGCTCCGGACAGGGGTTGGAGAGACCCAGTACTTC | CASGLRTGVGETQYF
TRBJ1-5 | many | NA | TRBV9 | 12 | TGTGCCAGCGGACAGACCAATCAGCCCCAGCATTTT | CASGQTNQPQHF
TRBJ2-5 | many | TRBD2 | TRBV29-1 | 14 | TGCAGCGTCGGACTAGCGGGGGGCCAAGAGACCCAGTACTTC | CSVGLAGGQETQYF
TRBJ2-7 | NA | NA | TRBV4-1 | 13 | TGCGCCAGCAGCCAAGGAGAGGCCTACGAGCAGTACTTC | CASSQGEAYEQYF
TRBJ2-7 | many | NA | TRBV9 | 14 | TGTGCCAGCAGCGTAGGGGGTCGTTCCTACGAGCAGTACTTC | CASSVGGRSYEQYF
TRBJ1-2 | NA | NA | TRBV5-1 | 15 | TGCGCCAGCAGCCTGTCACAGGGCCTACGTCGTGGCTACACCTTC | CASSLSQGLRRGYTF
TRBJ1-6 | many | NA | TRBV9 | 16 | TGTGCCAGCAGACTAATCCCAGGTGTTAGGAGTTCACCCCTCCACTTT | CASRLIPGVRSSPLHF
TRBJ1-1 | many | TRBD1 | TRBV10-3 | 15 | TGTGCCATCGCACCCCGACAGGGCTGGAACACTGAAGCTTTCTTT | CAIAPRQGWNTEAFF
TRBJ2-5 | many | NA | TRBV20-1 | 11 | TGCAGTGCTCTAGGGAGTGAGACCCAGTACTTC | CSALGSETQYF
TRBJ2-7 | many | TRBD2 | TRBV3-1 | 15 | TGTGCCAGCAGCCAAGGGACTAGCGGGAACTACGAGCAGTACTTC | CASSQGTSGNYEQYF
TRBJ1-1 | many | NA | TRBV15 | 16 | TGTGCCACCAGCAGAGCGCTGGGGGGGAAGAACACTGAAGCTTTCTTT | CATSRALGGKNTEAFF
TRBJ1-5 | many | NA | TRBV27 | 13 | TGTGCCAGCCGTAAGGGGGGTAGGCAGCCCCAGCATTTT | CASRKGGRQPQHF